The rows below give T cell receptor beta chains drawn from one sample of a study of cytomegalovirus exposure and HLA in healthy donors. Profiled with immunoSEQ multiplex PCR; TCRdb holds only in-frame clones, not every one. Counted here are about 55,000 clones, around 52% occurring once; the ten biggest clones make up 10% to 15%. Sequenced: PBMCs. Receptors originate from a human donor in good health. The CDR3 runs from the conserved cysteine through the conserved F or W. D genes are given only for firm matches. The size field is filled for only some rows; it gives once, few, many or a size class.

d_call clone_size j_call v_call cdr3_nt cdr3_aa
TRBD1 . TRBJ1-4 TRBV7-9 TGTGCCAGCAGCCAACTACAGGGGTTAGAACTGTTTTTT CASSQLQGLELFF
TRBD1 few TRBJ1-1 TRBV6-6 TGTGCCAGCAGTTACTCAGGGACAGGGATGAACACTGAAGCTTTCTTT CASSYSGTGMNTEAFF
. few TRBJ2-2 TRBV19 TGTGCCAGTAGTATTCAGGGGACCACCGGGGAGCTGTTTTTT CASSIQGTTGELFF
TRBD2 . TRBJ2-3 TRBV5-1 TGCGCCAGCAGCCCTTGGGGGGGGAGCACAGATACGCAGTATTTT CASSPWGGSTDTQYF
. . TRBJ2-5 TRBV7-8 TGTGCCAGCAGCTTAGGTCGGGAGACCCAGTACTTC CASSLGRETQYF
. . TRBJ1-3 TRBV9 TGTGCCAGCAGCGTAGGGTCGTCGGGGTTAGCAGGAAACACCATATATTTT CASSVGSSGLAGNTIYF
. . TRBJ2-7 TRBV2 TGTGCCAGCAGTGAAGCATTATCTGGGGCACGAACCTACGAGCAGTACTTC CASSEALSGARTYEQYF
. few TRBJ1-6 TRBV30 TGTGCCACCGCCGCGGGGGGGAATTCACCCCTCCACTTT CATAAGGNSPLHF
. few TRBJ1-2 TRBV6-5 TGTGCCAGCAGTTTACCCGGAACAGAAGGCTACACCTTC CASSLPGTEGYTF
TRBD2 once TRBJ2-1 TRBV9 TGTGCCAGCAGCGCCTCATCTAGCGGGGCATACAATGAGCAGTTCTTC CASSASSSGAYNEQFF
TRBD1 . TRBJ1-1 TRBV7-8 TGTGCCAGCAGCTTCACAGGGGGAAGGACTGAAGCTTTCTTT CASSFTGGRTEAFF
TRBD2 few TRBJ2-3 TRBV30 TGTGCCTGGAGTCTAGCGGGGGGGCAGGCTAAAACAGATACGCAGTATTTT CAWSLAGGQAKTDTQYF
. . TRBJ2-3 TRBV4-2 TGTGCCAGCAGCCAAGATCTGGCTCGGGAGTTTCCAGATACGCAGTATTTT CASSQDLAREFPDTQYF
. . TRBJ2-3 TRBV27 TGTGCCAGCAGTTTCGATGGAGGGGTCTGGACAGATACGCAGTATTTT CASSFDGGVWTDTQYF
TRBD2 . TRBJ2-3 TRBV7-9 TGTGCCAGCAGCATGCAGAGCGGGGGCCCCACAGATACGCAGTATTTT CASSMQSGGPTDTQYF
. . TRBJ1-2 TRBV5-6 TGTGCCAGCAGCTCAACAGGGCCCACTTATGGCTACACCTTC CASSSTGPTYGYTF
TRBD2 . TRBJ2-3 TRBV2 TGTGCCAGCAGTGGTCGGCGGGGGGGGCGAGGGGGGGCAGATACGCAGTATTTT CASSGRRGGRGGADTQYF
. . TRBJ1-1 TRBV5-1 TGCGCCAGCAGCTTGCCGAGTTTGGTTACTGAAGCTTTCTTT CASSLPSLVTEAFF
. . TRBJ1-1 TRBV5-1 TGCGCCAGCAAAGGGTATGGACAGACGAACACTGAAGCTTTCTTT CASKGYGQTNTEAFF
TRBD1 . TRBJ1-5 TRBV19 TGTGCCAGTAGTATAGATTACGGGACAGCCCTTTGGGGTGGGGGGATGAGCAATCAGCCCCAGCATTTT CASSIDYGTALWGGGMSNQPQHF
TRBD2 few TRBJ2-1 TRBV5-6 TGTGCCAGCAGCTTGATCCTAGCGGGGGGTTCCTATGAGCAGTTCTTC CASSLILAGGSYEQFF
TRBD1 . TRBJ1-1 TRBV2 TGTGCCAGCAGTGAAGCCCCCACAGGGGTACCCACTGAAGCTTTCTTT CASSEAPTGVPTEAFF